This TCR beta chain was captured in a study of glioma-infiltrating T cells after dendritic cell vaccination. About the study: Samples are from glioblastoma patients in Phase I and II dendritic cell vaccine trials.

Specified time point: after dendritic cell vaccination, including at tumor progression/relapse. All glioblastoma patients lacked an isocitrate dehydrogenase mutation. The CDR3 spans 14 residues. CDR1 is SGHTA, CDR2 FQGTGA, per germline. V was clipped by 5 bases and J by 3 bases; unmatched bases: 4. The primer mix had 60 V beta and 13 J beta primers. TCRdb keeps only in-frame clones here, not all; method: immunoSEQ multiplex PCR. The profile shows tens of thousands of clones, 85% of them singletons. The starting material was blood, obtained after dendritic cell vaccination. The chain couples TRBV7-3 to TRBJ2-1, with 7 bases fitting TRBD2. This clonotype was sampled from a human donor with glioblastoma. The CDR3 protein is CASSPGGGYNEQFF. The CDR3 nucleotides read TGTGCCAGCAGCCCCGGCGGGGGCTACAATGAGCAGTTCTTC.